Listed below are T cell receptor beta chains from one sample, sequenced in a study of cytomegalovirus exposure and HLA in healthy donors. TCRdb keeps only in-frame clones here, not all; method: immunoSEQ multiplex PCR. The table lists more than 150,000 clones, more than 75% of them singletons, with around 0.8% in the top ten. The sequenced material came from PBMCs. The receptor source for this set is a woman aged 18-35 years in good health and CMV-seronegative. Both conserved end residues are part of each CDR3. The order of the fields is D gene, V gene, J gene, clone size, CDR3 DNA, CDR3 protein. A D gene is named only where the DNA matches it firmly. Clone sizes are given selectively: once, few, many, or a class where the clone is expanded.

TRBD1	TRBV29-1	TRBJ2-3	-	TGCAGCGGTATACAGGGGGCCTACACAGATACGCAGTATTTT	CSGIQGAYTDTQYF
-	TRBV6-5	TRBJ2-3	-	TGTGCCAGCAGTTACCCCGGGGGCACAGATACGCAGTATTTT	CASSYPGGTDTQYF
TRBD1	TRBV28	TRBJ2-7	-	TGTGCCAGCTTGGGACAGCTAACCTACGAGCAGTACTTC	CASLGQLTYEQYF
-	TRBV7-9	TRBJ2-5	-	TGTGCCAGCAGCTTAGCGTTTTCGCGGGAGACCCAGTACTTC	CASSLAFSRETQYF
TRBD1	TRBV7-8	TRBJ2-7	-	TGTGCCAGCAGCACAACCGGGACAGGGCTCTACGAGCAGTACTTC	CASSTTGTGLYEQYF
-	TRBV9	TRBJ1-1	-	TGTGCCAGCAGCGTAGGGCCAGGGGTGAACACTGAAGCTTTCTTT	CASSVGPGVNTEAFF
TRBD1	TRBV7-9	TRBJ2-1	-	TGTGCCAGCAGGGACAGGGACAATGAGCAGTTCTTC	CASRDRDNEQFF
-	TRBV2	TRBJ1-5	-	TGTGCCAGCAAGGGGGACGTCGGGCCCCAGCATTTT	CASKGDVGPQHF
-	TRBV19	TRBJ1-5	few	TGTGCCAGTAGTATAGCGGGCAATCAGCCCCAGCATTTT	CASSIAGNQPQHF
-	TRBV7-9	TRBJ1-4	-	TGTGCCAGCAGCTCCGGTCCCAGCGTTAATGAAAAACTGTTTTTT	CASSSGPSVNEKLFF
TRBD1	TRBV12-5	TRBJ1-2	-	TGTGCTAGTGGTTTGGGGACAGGCTATGGCTACACCTTC	CASGLGTGYGYTF
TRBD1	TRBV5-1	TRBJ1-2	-	TGCGCCAGCTCGGGACAGGGGATCTATGGCTACACCTTC	CASSGQGIYGYTF
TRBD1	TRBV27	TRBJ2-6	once	TGTGCCAGCAGACCGGACAGGGCCCCCTCTGGGGCCAACGTCCTGACTTTC	CASRPDRAPSGANVLTF
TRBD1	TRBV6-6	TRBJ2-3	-	TGTGCCAGCAGCCCGGGACAGCTAAGCACAGATACGCAGTATTTT	CASSPGQLSTDTQYF
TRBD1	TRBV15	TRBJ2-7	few	TGTGCCACCAGCAGAGATGTAAACCGGGACAGCTACGAGCAGTACTTC	CATSRDVNRDSYEQYF
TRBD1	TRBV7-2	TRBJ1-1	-	TGTGCCAGCAGCTCGCTCCGGGACAGGGCCACTGAAGCTTTCTTT	CASSSLRDRATEAFF
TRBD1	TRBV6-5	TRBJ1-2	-	TGTGCCAGCAGTCGGGGACAGGCCCTTAACTATGGCTACACCTTC	CASSRGQALNYGYTF
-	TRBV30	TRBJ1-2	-	TGTGCCGGAATACGGACAATCGGCTATGGCTACACCTTC	CAGIRTIGYGYTF
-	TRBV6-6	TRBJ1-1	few	TGTGCCAGCAGTTACGACGAGGGGGGGACTGAAGCTTTCTTT	CASSYDEGGTEAFF
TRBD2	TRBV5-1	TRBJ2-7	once	TGCGCCAGCAGCTTCGGGACTAGCGGCGGCGAGCAGTACTTC	CASSFGTSGGEQYF
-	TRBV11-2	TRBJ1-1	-	TGTGCCAGCAGCTTAGTAGGGAGATTTCGGGACACTGAAGCTTTCTTT	CASSLVGRFRDTEAFF
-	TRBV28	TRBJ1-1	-	TGTGCCAGTCAAATGAACACTGAAGCTTTCTTT	CASQMNTEAFF
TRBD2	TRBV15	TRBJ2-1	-	TGTGCCACCAGCAAGAATCCGGGACTAGCGGGAGGAAGCTCCTACAATGAGCAGTTCTTC	CATSKNPGLAGGSSYNEQFF
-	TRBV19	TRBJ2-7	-	TGTGCCAGTAGTCTGGTCTTAGCGGCACCCTACGAGCAGTACTTC	CASSLVLAAPYEQYF
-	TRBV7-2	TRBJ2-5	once	TGTGCCAGCAGCTTAGCCGGGAGTAGCGAAGAGACCCAGTACTTC	CASSLAGSSEETQYF
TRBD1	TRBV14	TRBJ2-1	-	TGTGCCAGCAGCCAGGGGCGGTCCAGGGGGAAGTTCTTC	CASSQGRSRGKFF
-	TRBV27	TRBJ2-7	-	TGTGCCAGCAGTCCCCGGACTCTCGCCTACGAGCAGTACTTC	CASSPRTLAYEQYF
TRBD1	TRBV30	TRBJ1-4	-	TGTGCCTGGAGTCGTGGACAGGGTACTTTACGAGAAAAACTGTTTTTT	CAWSRGQGTLREKLFF
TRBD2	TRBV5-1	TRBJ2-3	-	TGCGCCAGCAGCCCGGGGACTAGCGGGTTCACAGATACGCAGTATTTT	CASSPGTSGFTDTQYF
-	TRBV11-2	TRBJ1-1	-	TGTGCCAGCAGCTCCCGGCGGACTGAAGCTTTCTTT	CASSSRRTEAFF
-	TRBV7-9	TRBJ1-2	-	TGTGCCAGCAGCTTAGCTTGGGACAAAACGTCGAACTATGGCTACACCTTC	CASSLAWDKTSNYGYTF
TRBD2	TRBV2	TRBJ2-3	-	TGTGCCAGCAGTCCAATGGGGGGGGGCACAGATACGCAGTATTTT	CASSPMGGGTDTQYF
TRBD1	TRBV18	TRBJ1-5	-	TGTGCCAGCTCACCACCTTTGACAGGGGGTCCGGGCAATCAGCCCCAGCATTTT	CASSPPLTGGPGNQPQHF
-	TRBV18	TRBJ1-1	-	TGTGCCAGCTCACCACTCCCGACGGAGATGAACACTGAAGCTTTCTTT	CASSPLPTEMNTEAFF
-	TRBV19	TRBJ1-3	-	TGTGCCAGTAAGGATTCTCCGACTGTCGGAAACACCATATATTTT	CASKDSPTVGNTIYF
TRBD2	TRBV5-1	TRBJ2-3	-	TGCGCCAGCACCACGACTAGCGGGAGTGCTAGCACAGATACGCAGTATTTT	CASTTTSGSASTDTQYF
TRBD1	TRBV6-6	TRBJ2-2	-	TGTGCCAGCAGCGGGACAGGGAACACCGGGGAGCTGTTTTTT	CASSGTGNTGELFF
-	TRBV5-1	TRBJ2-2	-	TGCGCCAGCATCGGTCCTTCGAACACCGGGGAGCTGTTTTTT	CASIGPSNTGELFF
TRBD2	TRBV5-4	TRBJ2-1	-	TGTGCCAGCTTAGCGGGAGGGTTGGATGAGCAGTTCTTC	CASLAGGLDEQFF
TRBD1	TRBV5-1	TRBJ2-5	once	TGCGCCAGCAGCTGGACCAGACAGGGCGGAGAGACCCAGTACTTC	CASSWTRQGGETQYF
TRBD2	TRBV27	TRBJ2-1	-	TGTGCCAGCAGTTCTAATCTGGGGTGGACTAGCGGGACGGGCTCCTACAATGAGCAGTTCTTC	CASSSNLGWTSGTGSYNEQFF
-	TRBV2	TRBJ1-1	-	TGTGCCAGCACGACAGCGAGCACTGAAGCTTTCTTT	CASTTASTEAFF
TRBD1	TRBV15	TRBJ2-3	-	TGTGCCACCAGCAGAGGGGCAGGGGGCTTCACAGATACGCAGTATTTT	CATSRGAGGFTDTQYF
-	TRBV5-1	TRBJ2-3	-	TGCGCCAGCAGCTCCCGGGGACAAACACTCAGCACAGATACGCAGTATTTT	CASSSRGQTLSTDTQYF
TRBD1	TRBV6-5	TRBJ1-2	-	TGTGCCAGCAGTTACCCGGGACAGGGAAATGGCTACACCTTC	CASSYPGQGNGYTF
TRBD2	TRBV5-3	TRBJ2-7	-	TGTGCCAGAAGCTTGGGGACGACTAGCCCCGGCGAGCAGTACTTC	CARSLGTTSPGEQYF
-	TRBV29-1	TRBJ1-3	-	TGCAGCGTTGTCATCTCTGGAAACACCATATATTTT	CSVVISGNTIYF
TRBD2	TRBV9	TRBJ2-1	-	TGTGCCAGCAGCATTAGCGGGGGGGCCTACAATGAGCAGTTCTTC	CASSISGGAYNEQFF
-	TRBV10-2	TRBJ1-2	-	TGCGCCAGCACCAAACGCCAGGGGAACTATGGCTACACCTTC	CASTKRQGNYGYTF
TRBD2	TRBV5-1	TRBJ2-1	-	TGCGCCAGCAGCTTCGGGACTAGCGGGGTTGAGCAGTTCTTC	CASSFGTSGVEQFF
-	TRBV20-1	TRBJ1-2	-	TGCAGTGCCAGGGAGGACTATGGCTACACCTTC	CSAREDYGYTF
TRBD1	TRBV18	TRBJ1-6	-	TGTGCCAGCTCACTGGGACAGGGCGATAATTCACCCCTCCACTTT	CASSLGQGDNSPLHF
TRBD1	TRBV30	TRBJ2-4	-	TGTGCCTGGGGCATAACAGGGGACATTCAGTACTTC	CAWGITGDIQYF
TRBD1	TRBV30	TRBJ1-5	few	TGTGCCTGGAGTGGGACAGGGCATCAGCCCCAGCATTTT	CAWSGTGHQPQHF
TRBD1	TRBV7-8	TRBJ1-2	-	TGTGCCAGCAGCTTAGTTGAGACAGGGGTGGGGGACTATGGCTACACCTTC	CASSLVETGVGDYGYTF